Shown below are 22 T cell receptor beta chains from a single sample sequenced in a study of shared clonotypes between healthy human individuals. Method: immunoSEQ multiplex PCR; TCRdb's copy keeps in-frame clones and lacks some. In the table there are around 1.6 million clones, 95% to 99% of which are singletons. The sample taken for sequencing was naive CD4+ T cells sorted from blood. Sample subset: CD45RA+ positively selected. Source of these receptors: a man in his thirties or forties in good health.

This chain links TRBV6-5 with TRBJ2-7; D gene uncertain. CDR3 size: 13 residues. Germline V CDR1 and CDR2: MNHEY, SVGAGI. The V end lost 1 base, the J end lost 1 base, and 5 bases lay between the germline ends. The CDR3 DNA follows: TGTGCCAGCAGTTACTTCAGTTCCTACGAGCAGTACTTC. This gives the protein CASSYFSSYEQYF.

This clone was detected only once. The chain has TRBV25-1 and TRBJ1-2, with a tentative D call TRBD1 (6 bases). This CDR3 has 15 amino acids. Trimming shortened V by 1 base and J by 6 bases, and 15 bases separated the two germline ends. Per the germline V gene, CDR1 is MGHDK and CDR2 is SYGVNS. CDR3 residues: CASSESRARGHGYTF. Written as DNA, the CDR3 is TGTGCCAGCAGTGAATCTCGGGCCAGGGGACATGGCTACACCTTC.

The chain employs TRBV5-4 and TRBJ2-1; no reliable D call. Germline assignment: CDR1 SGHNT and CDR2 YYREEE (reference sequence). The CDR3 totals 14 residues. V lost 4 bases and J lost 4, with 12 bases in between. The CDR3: CASSTGPVYNEQFF. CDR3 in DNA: TGTGCCAGCAGCACCGGGCCTGTGTACAATGAGCAGTTCTTC. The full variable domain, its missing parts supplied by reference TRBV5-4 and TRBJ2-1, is ETGVTQSPTHLIKTRGQQVTLRCSSQSGHNTVSWYQQALGQGPQFIFQYYREEENGRGNFPPRFSGLQFPNYSSELNVNALELDDSALYLCASSTGPVYNEQFFGPGTRLTVL.

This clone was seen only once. The CDR3, as DNA: TGTGCCTGGGCGGGCGCATTCCGCTCGGCCACTGAAGCTTTCTTT. Its translation: CAWAGAFRSATEAFF. The genes are TRBV30 and TRBJ1-1; D remains ambiguous. The V and J ends lost 5 bases and 4 bases respectively, with 20 bases between them. The CDR3 runs to 15 residues. Germline V gene lookup returns CDR1 GTSNPN and CDR2 SVGIG (reference sequence).

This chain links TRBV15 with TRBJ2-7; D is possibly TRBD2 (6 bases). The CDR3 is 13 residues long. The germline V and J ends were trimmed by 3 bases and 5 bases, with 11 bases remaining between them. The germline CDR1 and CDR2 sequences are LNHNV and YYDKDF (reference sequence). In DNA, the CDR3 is TGTGCCACCAGCAGCCGGGCGGGGAACGAGCAGTACTTC. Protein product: CATSSRAGNEQYF. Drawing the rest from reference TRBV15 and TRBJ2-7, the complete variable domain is DAMVIQNPRYQVTQFGKPVTLSCSQTLNHNVMYWYQQKSSQAPKLLFHYYDKDFNNEADTPDNFQSRRPNTSFCFLDIRSPGLGDTAMYLCATSSRAGNEQYFGPGTRLTVT.

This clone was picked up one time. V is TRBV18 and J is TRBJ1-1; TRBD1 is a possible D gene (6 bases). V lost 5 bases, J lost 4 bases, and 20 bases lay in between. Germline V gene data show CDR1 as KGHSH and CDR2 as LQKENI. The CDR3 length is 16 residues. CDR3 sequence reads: CASSFGQRGSGTEAFF. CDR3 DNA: TGTGCCAGCTCATTCGGACAGAGGGGTAGTGGCACTGAAGCTTTCTTT.

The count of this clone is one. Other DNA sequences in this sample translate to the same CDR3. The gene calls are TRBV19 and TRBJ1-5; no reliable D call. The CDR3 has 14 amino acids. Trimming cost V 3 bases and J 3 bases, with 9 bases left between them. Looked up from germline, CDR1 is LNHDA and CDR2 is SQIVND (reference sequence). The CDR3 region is CASSISRNNQPQHF. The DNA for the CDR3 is TGTGCCAGTAGTATCTCCAGGAACAATCAGCCCCAGCATTTT.

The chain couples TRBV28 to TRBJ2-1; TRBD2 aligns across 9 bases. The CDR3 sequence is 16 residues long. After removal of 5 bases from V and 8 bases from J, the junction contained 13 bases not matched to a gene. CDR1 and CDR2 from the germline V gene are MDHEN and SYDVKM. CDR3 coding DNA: TGTGCCAGCAGTGGCCCTGGCGGGAGGGCCGGGGATGAGCAGTTCTTC. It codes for CASSGPGGRAGDEQFF.

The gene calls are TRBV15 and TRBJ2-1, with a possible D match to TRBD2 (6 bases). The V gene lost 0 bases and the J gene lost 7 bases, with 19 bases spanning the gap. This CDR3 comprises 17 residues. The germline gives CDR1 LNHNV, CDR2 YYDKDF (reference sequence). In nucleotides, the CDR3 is TGTGCCACCAGCAGAGATCCGATAGGAGGGCTGTTGAATGAGCAGTTCTTC. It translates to CATSRDPIGGLLNEQFF.

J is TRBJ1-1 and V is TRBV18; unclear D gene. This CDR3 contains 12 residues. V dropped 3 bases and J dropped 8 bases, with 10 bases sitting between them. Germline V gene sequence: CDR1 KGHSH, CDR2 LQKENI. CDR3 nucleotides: TGTGCCAGCTCACCCTCGGCCAGGGAAGCTTTCTTT. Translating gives CASSPSAREAFF.

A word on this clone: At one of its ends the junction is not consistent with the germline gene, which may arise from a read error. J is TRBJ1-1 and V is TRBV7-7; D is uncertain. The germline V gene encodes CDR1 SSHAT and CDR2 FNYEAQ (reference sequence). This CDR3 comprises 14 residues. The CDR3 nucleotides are TGTGCTAGCAGCAGAGAAGGGAGGGACACTGAAGCTTTCTTT. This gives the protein CASSREGRDTEAFF.

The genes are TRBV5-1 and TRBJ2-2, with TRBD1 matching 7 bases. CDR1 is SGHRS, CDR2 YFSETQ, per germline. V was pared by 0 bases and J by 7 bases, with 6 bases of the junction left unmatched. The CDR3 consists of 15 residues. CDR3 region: CASSLGQGKHGELFF. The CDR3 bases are TGCGCCAGCAGCTTGGGACAGGGTAAACACGGGGAGCTGTTTTTT. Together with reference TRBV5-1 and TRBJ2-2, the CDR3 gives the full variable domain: KAGVTQTPRYLIKTRGQQVTLSCSPISGHRSVSWYQQTPGQGLQFLFEYFSETQRNKGNFPGRFSGRQFSNSRSEMNVSTLELGDSALYLCASSLGQGKHGELFFGEGSRLTVL.

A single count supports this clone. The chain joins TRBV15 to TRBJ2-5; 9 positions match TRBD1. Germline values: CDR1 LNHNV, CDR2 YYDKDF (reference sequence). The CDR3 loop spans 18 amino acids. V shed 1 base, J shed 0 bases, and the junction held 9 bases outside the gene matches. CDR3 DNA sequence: TGTGCCACCAGCAGAGGACAGGGGGTTCCTTCCGACCAAGAGACCCAGTACTTC. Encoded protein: CATSRGQGVPSDQETQYF.

The CDR3 is CASSVRQGAAEAFF. The CDR3 nucleotides are TGTGCCAGCAGTGTTAGGCAGGGCGCGGCGGAAGCTTTCTTT. The rearrangement joins TRBV2 to TRBJ1-1, with a possible D match to TRBD1 (5 bases). CDR1 is SNHLY, CDR2 FYNNEI, per germline. The CDR3 length is 14 residues. The V end lost 4 bases, the J end lost 8 bases, and 17 bases lay between the germline ends.

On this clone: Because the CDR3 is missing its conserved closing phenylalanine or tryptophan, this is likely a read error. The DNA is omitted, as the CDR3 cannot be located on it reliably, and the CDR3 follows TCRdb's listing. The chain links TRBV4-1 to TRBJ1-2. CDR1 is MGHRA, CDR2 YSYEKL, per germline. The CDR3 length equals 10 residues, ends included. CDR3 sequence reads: CASSPPRDHV.

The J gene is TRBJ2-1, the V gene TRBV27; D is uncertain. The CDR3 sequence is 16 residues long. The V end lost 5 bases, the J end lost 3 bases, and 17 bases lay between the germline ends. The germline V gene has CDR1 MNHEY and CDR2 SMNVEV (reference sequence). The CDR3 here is CASSPSYYGYYNEQFF. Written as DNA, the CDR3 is TGTGCCAGCAGTCCTTCATACTACGGCTACTACAATGAGCAGTTCTTC.

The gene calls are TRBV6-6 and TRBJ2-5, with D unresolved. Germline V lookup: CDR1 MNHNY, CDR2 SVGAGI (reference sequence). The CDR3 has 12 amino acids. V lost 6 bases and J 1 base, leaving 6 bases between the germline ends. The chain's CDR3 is CASRIFQETQYF. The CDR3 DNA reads TGTGCCAGCAGAATCTTCCAAGAGACCCAGTACTTC.

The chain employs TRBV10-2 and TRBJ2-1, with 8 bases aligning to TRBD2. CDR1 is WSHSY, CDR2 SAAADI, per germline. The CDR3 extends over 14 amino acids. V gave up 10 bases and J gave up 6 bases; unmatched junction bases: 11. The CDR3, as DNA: TGCGCCATCTGCCCCAGCGGGAGAGTCAATGAGCAGTTCTTC. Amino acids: CAICPSGRVNEQFF.

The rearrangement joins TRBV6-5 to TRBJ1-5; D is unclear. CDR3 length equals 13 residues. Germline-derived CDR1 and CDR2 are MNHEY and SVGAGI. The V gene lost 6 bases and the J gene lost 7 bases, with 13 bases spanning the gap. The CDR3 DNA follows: TGTGCCAGCAGCCCGGGGAGGGCCCAGCCCCAGCATTTT. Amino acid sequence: CASSPGRAQPQHF.

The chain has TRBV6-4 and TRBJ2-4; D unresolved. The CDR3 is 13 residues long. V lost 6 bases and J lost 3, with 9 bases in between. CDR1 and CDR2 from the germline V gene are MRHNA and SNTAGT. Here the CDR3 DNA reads TGTGCCAGCAGCCCATCGGGCAAAAACATTCAGTACTTC. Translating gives CASSPSGKNIQYF.

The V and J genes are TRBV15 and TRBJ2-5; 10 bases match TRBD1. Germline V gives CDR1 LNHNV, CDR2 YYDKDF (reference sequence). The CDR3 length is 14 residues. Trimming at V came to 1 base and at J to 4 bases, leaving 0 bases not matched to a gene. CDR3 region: CATSRGTGGETQYF. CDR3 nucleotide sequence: TGTGCCACCAGCAGAGGGACAGGGGGAGAGACCCAGTACTTC. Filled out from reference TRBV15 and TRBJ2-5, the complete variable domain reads DAMVIQNPRYQVTQFGKPVTLSCSQTLNHNVMYWYQQKSSQAPKLLFHYYDKDFNNEADTPDNFQSRRPNTSFCFLDIRSPGLGDTAMYLCATSRGTGGETQYFGPGTRLLVL.

The CDR3 nucleotides read TGTGCCAGCCGAAAGACAGGGGACGAGACCCAGTACTTC. Translating it yields CASRKTGDETQYF. This chain uses TRBV6-1 with TRBJ2-5, with 8 nucleotides matching TRBD1. The V segment lost 8 bases and the J segment 5 bases; nucleotides outside the gene matches: 7. This CDR3 has 13 amino acids. Germline V gives CDR1 MNHNS, CDR2 SASEGT.